The TCR beta chain described here comes from a study of blood T cells in healthy people across ages. Combining a sample-barcoded 5' primer with a J-beta primer mix, a second PCR ran for about 7 to 11 cycles. MiXCR was run by TCRdb on the 5' RACE reads, yielding one entry per CDR3 protein. The sample consists of 1.5 million to 2 million distinct CDR3 sequences, 28% of them appearing once. The specimen sequenced was blood. This TCR was recovered from a woman in her 30s in good health.

The DNA for the CDR3 is TGCGCCAGCAGCCAAGTCCCGCCGGGACTAGCGGGGTACCGCTCCTACAATGAGCAGTTCTTC. As protein: CASSQVPPGLAGYRSYNEQFF. J is TRBJ2-1 and V is TRBV4-1; 13 bases align to TRBD2. CDR1 and CDR2 (germline): MGHRA, YSYEKL. CDR3 size: 21 residues. Trimming cost V 1 base and J 0 bases; bases outside gene matches: 12.